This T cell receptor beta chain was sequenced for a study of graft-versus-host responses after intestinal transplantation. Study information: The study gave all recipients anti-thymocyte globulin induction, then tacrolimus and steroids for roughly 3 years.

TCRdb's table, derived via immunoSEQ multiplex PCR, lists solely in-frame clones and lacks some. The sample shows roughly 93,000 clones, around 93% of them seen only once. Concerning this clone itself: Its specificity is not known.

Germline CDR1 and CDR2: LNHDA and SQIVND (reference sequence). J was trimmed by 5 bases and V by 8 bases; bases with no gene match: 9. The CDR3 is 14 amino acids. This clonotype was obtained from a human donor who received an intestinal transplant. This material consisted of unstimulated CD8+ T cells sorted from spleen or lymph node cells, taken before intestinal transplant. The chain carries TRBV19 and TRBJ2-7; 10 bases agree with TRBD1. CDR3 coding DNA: TGTGCCAGTGCCCCGGGACAGGGGTACAACGAGCAGTACTTC. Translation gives CASAPGQGYNEQYF.